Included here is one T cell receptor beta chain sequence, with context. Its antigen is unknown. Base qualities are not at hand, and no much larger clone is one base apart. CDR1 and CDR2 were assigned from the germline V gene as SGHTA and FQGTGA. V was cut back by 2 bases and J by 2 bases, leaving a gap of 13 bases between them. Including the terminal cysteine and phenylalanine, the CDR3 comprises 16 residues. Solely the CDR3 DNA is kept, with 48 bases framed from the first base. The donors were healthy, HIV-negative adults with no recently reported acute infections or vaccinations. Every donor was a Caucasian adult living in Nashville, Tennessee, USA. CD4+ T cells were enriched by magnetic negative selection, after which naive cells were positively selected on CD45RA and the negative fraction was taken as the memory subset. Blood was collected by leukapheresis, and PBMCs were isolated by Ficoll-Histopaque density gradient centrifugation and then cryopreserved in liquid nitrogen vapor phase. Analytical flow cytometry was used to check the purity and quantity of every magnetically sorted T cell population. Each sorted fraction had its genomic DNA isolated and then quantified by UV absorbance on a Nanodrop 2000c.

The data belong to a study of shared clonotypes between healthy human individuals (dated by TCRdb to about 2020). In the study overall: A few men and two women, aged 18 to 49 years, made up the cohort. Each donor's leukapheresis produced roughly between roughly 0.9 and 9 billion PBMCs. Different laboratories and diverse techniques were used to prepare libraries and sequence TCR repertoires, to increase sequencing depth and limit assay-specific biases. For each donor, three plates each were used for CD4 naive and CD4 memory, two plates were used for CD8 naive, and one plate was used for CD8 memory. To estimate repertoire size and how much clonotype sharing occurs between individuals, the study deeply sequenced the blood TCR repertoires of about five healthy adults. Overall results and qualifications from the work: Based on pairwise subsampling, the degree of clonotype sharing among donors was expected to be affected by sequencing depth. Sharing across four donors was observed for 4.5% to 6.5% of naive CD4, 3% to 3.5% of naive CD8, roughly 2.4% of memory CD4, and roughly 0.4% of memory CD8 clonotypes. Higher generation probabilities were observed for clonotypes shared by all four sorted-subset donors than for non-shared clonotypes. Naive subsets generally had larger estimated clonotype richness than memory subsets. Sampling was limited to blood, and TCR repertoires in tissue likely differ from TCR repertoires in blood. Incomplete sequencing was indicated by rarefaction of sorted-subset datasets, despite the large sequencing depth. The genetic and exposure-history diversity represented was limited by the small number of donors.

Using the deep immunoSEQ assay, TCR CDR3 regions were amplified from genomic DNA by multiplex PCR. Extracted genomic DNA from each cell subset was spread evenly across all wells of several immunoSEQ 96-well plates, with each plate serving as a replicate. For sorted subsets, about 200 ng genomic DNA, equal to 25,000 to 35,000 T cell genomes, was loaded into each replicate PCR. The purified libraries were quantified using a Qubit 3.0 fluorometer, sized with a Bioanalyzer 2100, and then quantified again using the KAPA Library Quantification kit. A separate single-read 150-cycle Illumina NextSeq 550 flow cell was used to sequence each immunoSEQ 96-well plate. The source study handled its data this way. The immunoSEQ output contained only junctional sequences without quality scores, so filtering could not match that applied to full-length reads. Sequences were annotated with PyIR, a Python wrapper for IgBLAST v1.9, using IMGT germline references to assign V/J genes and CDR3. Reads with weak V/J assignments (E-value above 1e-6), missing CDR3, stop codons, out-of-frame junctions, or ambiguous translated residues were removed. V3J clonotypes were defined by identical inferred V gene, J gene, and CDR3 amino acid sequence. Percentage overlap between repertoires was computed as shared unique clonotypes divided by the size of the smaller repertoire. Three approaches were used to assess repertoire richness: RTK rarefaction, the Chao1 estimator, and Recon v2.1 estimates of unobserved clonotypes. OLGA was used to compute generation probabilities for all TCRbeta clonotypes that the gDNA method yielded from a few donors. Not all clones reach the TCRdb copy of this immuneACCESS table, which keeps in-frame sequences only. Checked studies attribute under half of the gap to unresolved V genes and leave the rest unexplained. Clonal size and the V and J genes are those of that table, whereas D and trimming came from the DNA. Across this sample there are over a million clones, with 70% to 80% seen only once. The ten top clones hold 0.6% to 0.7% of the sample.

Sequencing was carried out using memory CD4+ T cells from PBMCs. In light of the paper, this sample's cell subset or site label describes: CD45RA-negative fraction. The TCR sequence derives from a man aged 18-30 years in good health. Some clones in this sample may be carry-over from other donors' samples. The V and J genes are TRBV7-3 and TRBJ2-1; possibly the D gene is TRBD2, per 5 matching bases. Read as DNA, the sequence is TGTGCCAGCAGCTTACTGAGCGGAGCTGCCTACAATGAGCAGTTCTTC. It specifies CASSLLSGAAYNEQFF.